This T cell receptor beta chain stems from a study of spatial heterogeneity in lung cancer. In the study overall: PBMC samples from follow-up, when available, were sequenced at a median of around 2 years post-resection. Study results and limitations: Relative to follow-up, resection was when ubiquitous expanded tumor TCRs appeared more in blood.

There are 15 residues in the CDR3. Trimming at V came to 3 bases and at J to 3 bases, leaving 8 bases not matched to a gene. Germline V gene sequence: CDR1 MDHEN, CDR2 SYDVKM. The library protocol tagged each TCR cDNA with a unique molecular identifier. TCRdb used MiXCR to reprocess the 5' RACE reads, holding one entry per CDR3 protein. Among around 110,000 distinct CDR3 sequences, 9% to 15% were seen once, and the ten largest hold 16%. This clonotype showed up many times. No antigen is known for it. Documented time point: blood at routine non-recurrence follow-up after resection. The sequenced material consisted of unsorted whole RNA from tumor, nontumor lung or frozen PBMC.

The chain joins TRBV28 to TRBJ2-7; TRBD2 matches at 7 bases. The sample consisted of PBMCs, taken at follow-up. The TCR sequence derives from a male donor with early-stage non-small cell lung cancer. In DNA, the CDR3 is TGTGCCAGCAGTTTTGCTGGGGGGGAGGTCTACGAGCAGTACTTC. Protein sequence: CASSFAGGEVYEQYF.